This paragraph covers one T cell receptor beta chain sequence. The germline V gene encodes CDR1 LNHNV and CDR2 YYDKDF (reference sequence). The CDR3 is 15 amino acids. V lost 0 bases to trimming and J lost 4 bases, with 13 bases between them. In the source study's methods: Nucleated cell number was recorded as an estimate derived from reference gene primer amplification. Here immunoSEQ multiplex PCR was the method, and the copy in TCRdb shows in-frame clones only, minus some. V and J calls plus clone size are reproduced from that table; the DNA served to infer D and trimming. The table has approximately 140,000 clones, approximately 87% seen once. This record belongs to a study of blood T cell repertoires in COVID-19. As for the study in general: Samples taken during acute and convalescent COVID-19 were collected in the United States, Italy and Spain. PBMCs, B-cell-depleted T cells, or T cells were the source of the cDNA or gDNA that made up the material.

The chain combines TRBV15 with TRBJ2-7; D possibly corresponds to TRBD1 (6 bases). This receptor was obtained from a man in his 70s with active COVID-19. The sequenced sample consisted of peripheral blood. The CDR3 sequence is CATSREQGGRYEQYF. Here the CDR3 DNA reads TGTGCCACCAGCAGAGAACAGGGTGGGAGATACGAGCAGTACTTC.